The next 26 T cell receptor beta chains were all read from a single sample in a study of blood T cell repertoires in COVID-19. Produced via immunoSEQ multiplex PCR; TCRdb's table is partial and in-frame only. This sample yields 250,000 to 300,000 clones, of which about 90% are seen a single time; roughly a tenth belongs to the top ten. Sequencing was carried out using peripheral blood. The receptors originated from a woman aged 70 to 79 with COVID-19, enrolled during active disease.

A single count supports this clone. The chain combines TRBV19 with TRBJ1-4; D unresolved. CDR1 is LNHDA, CDR2 SQIVND, per germline (reference sequence). This CDR3 contains 14 residues. Deletions cut 7 bases from V and 2 bases from J, with 11 bases between. The CDR3 reads CASKRGRTNEKLFF. The CDR3 DNA reads TGTGCCAGTAAGAGAGGCCGGACTAATGAAAAACTGTTTTTT.

The chain employs TRBV2 and TRBJ1-1, with D perhaps matching TRBD1 (6 bases). Trimming removed 8 bases at V and 1 base at J, with 14 bases between. Germline CDR1 SNHLY, CDR2 FYNNEI. The CDR3 is 14 amino acids. The CDR3 coding sequence is TGTGCCAGCGGGAGGGGGGCTCAGAACACTGAAGCTTTCTTT. Its translation: CASGRGAQNTEAFF.

This clone was detected ten times or more. This chain joins TRBV28 and TRBJ1-5; 7 bases line up with TRBD1. This CDR3 has 16 amino acids. V dropped 6 bases and J dropped 1; count of bases not matched to a gene: 9. Germline V lookup: CDR1 MDHEN, CDR2 SYDVKM. For the CDR3, the DNA is TGTGCCAGCAGCCGAACCAGACAGGGCAGCAATCAGCCCCAGCATTTT. This encodes CASSRTRQGSNQPQHF. The full variable domain, its missing parts supplied by reference TRBV28 and TRBJ1-5, is DVKVTQSSRYLVKRTGEKVFLECVQDMDHENMFWYRQDPGLGLRLIYFSYDVKMKEKGDIPEGYSVSREKKERFSLILESASTNQTSMYLCASSRTRQGSNQPQHFGDGTRLSIL.

This clone was observed a single time. The V call is TRBV29-1, the J call TRBJ2-7; D possibly corresponds to TRBD2 (6 bases). CDR1 and CDR2 from the germline V gene are SQVTM and ANQGSEA. The germline V and J ends were trimmed by 7 bases and 6 bases, with 16 bases remaining between them. There are 12 residues in the CDR3. The CDR3 nucleotides are TGCAGCGCCGAAGGAGGGGCAGGCGAGCAGTACTTC. It translates to CSAEGGAGEQYF.

The chain recombines TRBV6-5 with TRBJ2-7; tentatively, D is TRBD1 (6 bases). The germline V gene has CDR1 MNHEY and CDR2 SVGAGI. The CDR3 totals 14 residues. V shed 6 bases and J shed 2 bases, with 14 bases lying between them. This CDR3 is CASSAYRTAYEQYF. The CDR3 region has the DNA TGTGCCAGCAGCGCATACCGGACAGCCTACGAGCAGTACTTC.

This clone appeared a few times. The rearrangement joins TRBV19 to TRBJ1-5; 7 bases align to TRBD1. Trimming at V came to 3 bases and at J to 0 bases, leaving 17 bases not matched to a gene. Germline CDR1 reads LNHDA; CDR2 reads SQIVND (reference sequence). The CDR3 has 20 amino acids. CDR3 protein: CASSILRQGGGFYSNQPQHF. The CDR3 DNA is TGTGCCAGTAGTATTCTTAGACAGGGCGGGGGGTTTTATAGCAATCAGCCCCAGCATTTT.

This clone was counted a single time. The chain links TRBV15 to TRBJ1-1, with D tentatively TRBD1 (5 bases). CDR3 length equals 14 residues. Between the trimmed V and J ends, which lost 5 bases and 1 base, there was a span of 11 bases. The germline V gene has CDR1 LNHNV and CDR2 YYDKDF (reference sequence). The CDR3 region is CATSQRRGNTEAFF. CDR3 coding DNA: TGTGCCACCAGCCAGAGAAGGGGGAACACTGAAGCTTTCTTT. The full variable domain, rest sourced from reference TRBV15 and TRBJ1-1, is DAMVIQNPRYQVTQFGKPVTLSCSQTLNHNVMYWYQQKSSQAPKLLFHYYDKDFNNEADTPDNFQSRRPNTSFCFLDIRSPGLGDTAMYLCATSQRRGNTEAFFGQGTRLTVV.

This chain joins TRBV29-1 and TRBJ2-1, with D unclear. Germline V gene lookup returns CDR1 SQVTM and CDR2 ANQGSEA. Trimming cost V 4 bases and J 4 bases, with 8 bases left between them. This CDR3 has 12 amino acids. CDR3 amino acids: CSVALVYNEQFF. CDR3 in DNA: TGCAGCGTTGCCCTAGTATACAATGAGCAGTTCTTC.

The gene calls are TRBV30 and TRBJ1-1; TRBD1 aligns across 10 bases. The CDR3 runs 14 residues. V lost 2 bases and J lost 6; bases outside the gene matches: 6. Germline CDR1 GTSNPN, CDR2 SVGIG (reference sequence). As DNA, the CDR3 is TGTGCCTGGAGTTATGGACAGGGGGTCTCTGAAGCTTTCTTT. Amino acid sequence: CAWSYGQGVSEAFF.

Points on this clone: One end of the junction is discordant with germline, which a read error may explain. The chain joins TRBV5-4 to TRBJ2-3, with 11 positions matching TRBD2. CDR3 size: 12 residues. Germline V gene lookup returns CDR1 SGHNT and CDR2 YYREEE (reference sequence). This chain's CDR3 is CASSNRLAGFIF. Here the CDR3 DNA reads TGTGCCAGCAGCAACCGACTAGCGGGGTTTATTTTC.

V usage is TRBV7-6 and J usage is TRBJ2-7; the match to TRBD1 covers 7 bases. Per germline, CDR1 SGHVS and CDR2 FNYEAQ. This CDR3 spans 14 amino acids. The V segment lost 5 bases and the J segment 6 bases; nucleotides outside the gene matches: 10. Here the CDR3 reads CASSQAGTVFEQYF. The CDR3 coding sequence is TGTGCCAGCAGCCAGGCCGGGACAGTTTTCGAGCAGTACTTC. Full variable domain (missing parts from reference TRBV7-6 and TRBJ2-7): GAGVSQSPRYKVTKRGQDVALRCDPISGHVSLYWYRQALGQGPEFLTYFNYEAQQDKSGLPNDRFSAERPEGSISTLTIQRTEQRDSAMYRCASSQAGTVFEQYFGPGTRLTVT.

This chain joins TRBV19 and TRBJ1-1; D remains ambiguous. CDR3 length: 10 residues. Trimming took off 8 bases at V and 2 bases at J, with 3 bases between the two ends. In germline, CDR1 is LNHDA, CDR2 SQIVND (reference sequence). CDR3 loop: CASRNTEAFF. The CDR3 nucleotides are TGTGCCAGTCGTAACACTGAAGCTTTCTTT.

The chain combines TRBV29-1 with TRBJ2-7, with 9 bases lining up with TRBD1. The CDR3 is made up of 14 amino acids. CDR1 is SQVTM and CDR2 is ANQGSEA in the germline V gene. After removal of 8 bases from V and 5 bases from J, the junction contained 13 bases not matched to a gene. The CDR3 DNA is TGCAGCATACTCCGGGACAGGGTTGTTGACGAGCAGTACTTC. Protein sequence: CSILRDRVVDEQYF.

This rearrangement joins TRBV4-1 to TRBJ2-3; 7 nucleotides agree with TRBD2. The V and J ends lost 4 bases and 6 bases, in that order; junction bases with no gene match: 4. Germline-derived CDR1 and CDR2 are MGHRA and YSYEKL. CDR3 size: 13 residues. DNA of the CDR3: TGCGCCAGCAGCCTCGGGGGGTCCGATACGCAGTATTTT. This translates into CASSLGGSDTQYF.

V usage is TRBV6-4 and J usage is TRBJ2-7; 8 positions agree with TRBD2. The ends lost 5 bases at V and 2 bases at J; junction bases unmatched: 8. CDR3 length equals 15 residues. CDR1 MRHNA and CDR2 SNTAGT come from the germline V gene. The CDR3 sequence is CASSPAAGGPYEQYF. The CDR3 coding sequence is TGTGCCAGCAGTCCGGCGGCGGGAGGTCCCTACGAGCAGTACTTC.

The chain is built from TRBV5-5 and TRBJ1-3; 7 bases line up with TRBD1. V gave up 4 bases and J gave up 2 bases; unmatched junction bases: 12. CDR3 length equals 17 residues. Per the germline V gene, CDR1 is SGHKS and CDR2 is YYEKEE (reference sequence). The DNA of the CDR3 is TGTGCCAGCAGCCAGCAATGGGCGACAGGGCCTGGAAACACCATATATTTT. Its translation: CASSQQWATGPGNTIYF.

This chain joins TRBV9 and TRBJ2-1; tentatively, D is TRBD2 (5 bases). The V and J ends lost 1 base and 1 base respectively, with 18 bases between them. The CDR3 loop spans 18 amino acids. Looked up from germline, CDR1 is SGDLS and CDR2 is YYNGEE. CDR3 sequence: CASSVPPSGVISYNEQFF. The CDR3 DNA is TGTGCCAGCAGCGTACCTCCGAGCGGAGTAATATCCTACAATGAGCAGTTCTTC.

The chain employs TRBV30 and TRBJ1-2, with a weak D call TRBD1 (6 bases). The V and J ends lost 0 bases and 8 bases respectively, with 19 bases between them. This CDR3 is 15 amino acids long. The germline CDR1 and CDR2 sequences are GTSNPN and SVGIG (reference sequence). This CDR3 reads CAWSVGGELRRGYTF. The CDR3 DNA is TGTGCCTGGAGTGTAGGGGGGGAGCTACGTCGCGGCTACACCTTC.

The chain recombines TRBV20-1 with TRBJ1-6, with unresolved D. The germline V gene has CDR1 DFQATT and CDR2 SNEGSKA (reference sequence). Trimming removed 3 bases from V and 10 bases from J, with 13 bases in between. This CDR3 is 13 amino acids long. Here the CDR3 reads CSASQVLSSPLHF. The CDR3 coding sequence is TGCAGTGCTAGTCAGGTTTTGAGCTCACCCCTCCACTTT.

The chain combines TRBV24-1 with TRBJ2-3, with 9 positions matching TRBD2. Germline V CDR1 and CDR2: KGHDR, SFDVKD. The CDR3 sequence is 15 residues long. V was clipped by 5 bases and J by 8 bases; unmatched bases: 10. The CDR3 DNA follows: TGTGCCACCAGTGCTAATAGCGGGAGTGCCGGTACGCAGTATTTT. It is translated as CATSANSGSAGTQYF.

The chain links TRBV3-1 (or the pseudogene TRBV3-2) to TRBJ2-7; tentative D call: TRBD1 (5 bases). V was cut by 2 bases and J by 9 bases, with 11 bases left in between. CDR3 size: 12 residues. CDR1 and CDR2 from the germline V gene are LGHDT and YNNKEL (reference sequence). The CDR3 region has the DNA TGTGCCAGCAGCCAAACGCAGGGCGTGCAGTACTTC. This codes for CASSQTQGVQYF.

J is TRBJ2-3 and V is TRBV5-1; 9 bases map to TRBD1. The CDR3 runs to 15 residues. V shed 4 bases and J 3 bases; nucleotides not matched to a gene: 6. Germline values: CDR1 SGHRS, CDR2 YFSETQ. CDR3 residues: CASSPGQGGTDTQYF. The DNA of the CDR3 is TGCGCCAGCAGCCCGGGACAGGGTGGGACAGATACGCAGTATTTT. Full variable domain (missing parts from reference TRBV5-1 and TRBJ2-3): KAGVTQTPRYLIKTRGQQVTLSCSPISGHRSVSWYQQTPGQGLQFLFEYFSETQRNKGNFPGRFSGRQFSNSRSEMNVSTLELGDSALYLCASSPGQGGTDTQYFGPGTRLTVL.

V usage is TRBV27 and J usage is TRBJ1-2, with a tentative D call TRBD1 (5 bases). The germline CDR1 and CDR2 sequences are MNHEY and SMNVEV (reference sequence). Between the trimmed V and J ends, which lost 4 bases and 4 bases, there was a span of 13 bases. The length of the CDR3 is 14 residues. DNA for the CDR3: TGTGCCAGCAGTTATGCTGGGGGGGTCTATGGCTACACCTTC. The encoded protein is CASSYAGGVYGYTF.

This chain's CDR3 is CASSLRTSGTNEQFF. CDR3 DNA: TGTGCCAGCAGCCTCCGGACTAGCGGGACAAATGAGCAGTTCTTC. The V and J genes are TRBV27 and TRBJ2-1, with 12 bases matching TRBD2. Germline V CDR1 and CDR2: MNHEY, SMNVEV (reference sequence). The CDR3 length is 15 residues. Trimming at V came to 6 bases and at J to 7 bases, leaving 7 bases not matched to a gene.

This rearrangement joins TRBV10-3 to TRBJ1-4; tentative D call: TRBD1 (6 bases). The V end lost 0 bases, the J end lost 1 base, and 6 bases lay between the germline ends. This CDR3 has 15 amino acids. In germline, CDR1 is ENHRY, CDR2 SYGVKD. CDR3 sequence reads: CAISESTGTNEKLFF. CDR3 DNA: TGTGCCATCAGTGAGTCGACAGGAACTAATGAAAAACTGTTTTTT.

This clone was seen a single time. This sequence joins TRBV21-1 and TRBJ2-7; the table's D call TRBD1 went unverified against the DNA. TRBV21-1 is a documented pseudogene. The CDR3 is 15 residues long. The CDR3 protein is CASSKGARYFYEQYF. DNA of the CDR3: TGTGCCAGCAGCAAAGGGGCTCGCTACTTCTACGAGCAGTACTTC.